This TCR beta chain stems from a study of T cell responses to AZD1222 COVID-19 vaccine. The germline V gene encodes CDR1 SGHDT and CDR2 YYEEEE. This CDR3 has 14 amino acids. V was clipped by 3 bases and J by 5 bases, with 12 bases between them. Libraries were prepared by immunoSEQ multiplex PCR; TCRdb keeps only in-frame clonotypes and omits some of them. In the table there are around 97,000 clones, 91% of which are singletons. This clone appeared once. The input for sequencing was peripheral blood, taken on day 0 of AZD1222 vaccination. The chain joins TRBV5-6 to TRBJ2-1, with a possible D match to TRBD2 (6 bases). This receptor was obtained from an adult in good health. CDR3 nucleotide sequence: TGTGCCAGCAGCTGGGGACTTAATAACAATGAGCAGTTCTTC. Protein: CASSWGLNNNEQFF. Full variable domain (remainder filled in from reference TRBV5-6 and TRBJ2-1): DAGVTQSPTHLIKTRGQQVTLRCSPKSGHDTVSWYQQALGQGPQFIFQYYEEEERQRGNFPDRFSGHQFPNYSSELNVNALLLGDSALYLCASSWGLNNNEQFFGPGTRLTVL.